What follows are 31 T cell receptor beta chains derived from one specimen sequenced in a study of beta chain features in type 1 diabetes. Expressed TCRB transcripts got sequenced, as all isolated RNA was reverse transcribed. The repertoire was sequenced with immunoSEQ multiplex PCR; TCRdb's copy has only in-frame clones and lacks some. The sample includes about 660,000 clones, roughly 13% of them seen just once. The antigens for these receptors are not known. Study results and limitations: Shortening of TCRB CDR3s, moderate but significant, appeared in all four CD4+ subsets of Type 1 diabetes patients.

The source material was naive CD4+ T cells from blood. All receptors derive from a man between 18 and 29 years old with type 1 diabetes.

This clone has just one count. The chain joins TRBV2 to TRBJ2-1, with TRBD2 matching 7 bases. Germline values: CDR1 SNHLY, CDR2 FYNNEI. V lost 8 bases to trimming and J lost 8 bases; unmatched junction nucleotides: 6. The CDR3 has 12 residues. In DNA, the CDR3 is TGTGCCAGCGCCGGACTAGAAGATGAGCAGTTCTTC. Translated: CASAGLEDEQFF.

This chain links TRBV28 with TRBJ2-4; tentative D call: TRBD1 (5 bases). The V end was cut by 3 bases, the J end by 3 bases, with 18 bases between. CDR3 length: 17 amino acids. The V gene's germline CDR1 is MDHEN and CDR2 SYDVKM. The CDR3 coding sequence is TGTGCCAGCAGTTTGACAGAGCGACTTTCGGGCAAAAACATTCAGTACTTC. It codes for CASSLTERLSGKNIQYF.

This clone came up a few times. Germline and junction disagree at one end, which may indicate a read error. The chain recombines TRBV7-7 with TRBJ1-4, with 9 bases matching TRBD1. In germline, CDR1 is SSHAT, CDR2 FNYEAQ (reference sequence). CDR3 size: 13 residues. This chain's CDR3 is CASSSDRGEKLFF. DNA for the CDR3: TGTGCTAGCAGCTCGGACAGGGGTGAAAAACTGTTTTTT.

This clone has only a few counts. J is TRBJ2-3 and V is TRBV7-2, with TRBD2 matching over 15 bases. CDR1 is SGHTA, CDR2 FQGNSA, per germline. The CDR3 is 16 amino acids. The V segment lost 5 bases and the J segment 8 bases; nucleotides outside the gene matches: 8. The CDR3 sequence: CASSAGLAGGQGTQYF. The CDR3 nucleotides read TGTGCCAGCAGCGCTGGACTAGCGGGGGGGCAGGGTACGCAGTATTTT.

This clone was detected only a few times. V and J are TRBV4-3 and TRBJ1-2; D gene ambiguous. V was shortened by 0 bases and J by 7 bases, with 21 bases between the two germline ends. The CDR3 length is 17 residues. Germline CDR1 LGHNA, CDR2 YSLEER. CDR3: CASSQDSGSDGGGGYTF. CDR3 bases: TGCGCCAGCAGCCAAGATTCTGGCAGCGACGGAGGCGGTGGCTACACCTTC.

This clone was counted a few times. This chain links TRBV29-1 with TRBJ2-5, with TRBD2 matching 9 bases. Germline V gene sequence: CDR1 SQVTM, CDR2 ANQGSEA. Trimming cost V 8 bases and J 4 bases; bases outside gene matches: 8. CDR3 length equals 13 residues. The CDR3 DNA follows: TGCAGCCCGGTAGCGGGAGTCGGAGAGACCCAGTACTTC. Translation: CSPVAGVGETQYF.

A remark on this clone: The sample has other DNA sequences that encode this CDR3 too. The CDR3 DNA reads as TGTGCCAGCAGTTTACGCGGGGGGGGCACAGATACGCAGTATTTT. It is translated as CASSLRGGGTDTQYF. This sequence joins TRBV28 and TRBJ2-3, with TRBD2 matching over 9 bases. Looked up from germline, CDR1 is MDHEN and CDR2 is SYDVKM. V gave up 2 bases and J gave up 1 base; unmatched junction bases: 1. This CDR3 is 15 amino acids long. The entire variable domain, with the rest obtained from reference TRBV28 and TRBJ2-3, is as follows: DVKVTQSSRYLVKRTGEKVFLECVQDMDHENMFWYRQDPGLGLRLIYFSYDVKMKEKGDIPEGYSVSREKKERFSLILESASTNQTSMYLCASSLRGGGTDTQYFGPGTRLTVL.

This clone has a handful of counts. The V call is TRBV4-1, the J call TRBJ1-4; 12 positions match TRBD1. Germline assignment: CDR1 MGHRA and CDR2 YSYEKL. The CDR3 loop spans 18 amino acids. After removal of 8 bases from V and 0 bases from J, the junction contained 10 bases not matched to a gene. The CDR3 DNA reads TGCGCCAGCCGCACCCCGGGACAGGGGGCCTCAACTAATGAAAAACTGTTTTTT. This translates into CASRTPGQGASTNEKLFF.

This CDR3 is CASSLFYLRAKNIQYF. CDR3 DNA: TGTGCCAGCAGTTTATTTTACCTCAGAGCCAAAAACATTCAGTACTTC. This chain links TRBV28 with TRBJ2-4, with D unresolved. Per the germline V gene, CDR1 is MDHEN and CDR2 is SYDVKM. The CDR3 totals 16 residues. The V and J ends lost 1 base and 0 bases respectively, with 10 bases between them.

The chain couples TRBV10-3 to TRBJ2-7; weak D call: TRBD2 (6 bases). Germline V gives CDR1 ENHRY, CDR2 SYGVKD. This CDR3 is built from 16 residues. With 3 bases removed from V and 1 base from J, the gap between germline ends came to 16 bases. This CDR3 reads CAISDLGAGTSYEQYF. The CDR3 bases are TGTGCCATCAGTGACCTTGGGGCAGGGACTTCCTACGAGCAGTACTTC.

This clone occurred a few times. The chain recombines TRBV5-1 with TRBJ2-5; D not resolved. Per the germline V gene, CDR1 is SGHRS and CDR2 is YFSETQ. V lost 4 bases and J 0 bases, leaving 10 bases between the germline ends. The CDR3 loop spans 14 amino acids. The DNA of the CDR3 is TGCGCCAGCAGCGTCGGGTGGAACCAAGAGACCCAGTACTTC. Protein sequence: CASSVGWNQETQYF.

The chain is built from TRBV19 and TRBJ1-2; the D is unclear. The CDR3 runs to 14 residues. V was trimmed by 3 bases and J by 0 bases, leaving 8 bases between them. Germline V CDR1 and CDR2: LNHDA, SQIVND (reference sequence). The CDR3 loop reads CASSILTTNYGYTF. CDR3 sequence (DNA): TGTGCCAGTAGTATTTTGACAACTAACTATGGCTACACCTTC.

The gene calls are TRBV30 and TRBJ2-7, with 13 bases aligning to TRBD2. CDR1 and CDR2 from the germline V gene are GTSNPN and SVGIG (reference sequence). This CDR3 is built from 15 residues. J was trimmed by 3 bases and V by 4 bases; bases with no gene match: 6. CDR3 sequence reads: CAWTPGLAGIYEQYF. For the CDR3, the DNA is TGTGCCTGGACCCCGGGACTAGCGGGGATCTACGAGCAGTACTTC.

This clone has only a few counts. The V and J genes are TRBV7-2 and TRBJ2-7, with D hard to call. CDR1 is SGHTA and CDR2 is FQGNSA in the germline V gene. The CDR3 contains 16 residues. The germline V and J ends were trimmed by 1 base and 4 bases, with 17 bases remaining between them. In DNA, the CDR3 is TGTGCCAGCAGCTTAGGATTTGGCAAAGCATTTTACGAGCAGTACTTC. This translates into CASSLGFGKAFYEQYF. Full variable domain (remainder filled in from reference TRBV7-2 and TRBJ2-7): GAGVSQSPSNKVTEKGKDVELRCDPISGHTALYWYRQSLGQGLEFLIYFQGNSAPDKSGLPSDRFSAERTGGSVSTLTIQRTQQEDSAVYLCASSLGFGKAFYEQYFGPGTRLTVT.

This sequence joins TRBV2 and TRBJ2-3; 12 bases map to TRBD2. The CDR3 is 14 residues long. Trimming removed 7 bases from V and 4 bases from J; junction bases left unmatched: 3. Germline V lookup: CDR1 SNHLY, CDR2 FYNNEI. The CDR3 spells CASMASGGADTQYF. In DNA form, the CDR3 reads TGTGCCAGCATGGCTAGCGGGGGGGCAGATACGCAGTATTTT.

The J gene is TRBJ2-7, the V gene TRBV30; D remains unclear. The V and J ends lost 4 bases and 1 base respectively, with 14 bases between them. The CDR3 spans 14 residues. The V gene's germline CDR1 is GTSNPN and CDR2 SVGIG (reference sequence). In nucleotides, the CDR3 is TGTGCCTGGAACGCAGTGAAACTGTCCTACGAGCAGTACTTC. Its protein is CAWNAVKLSYEQYF.

This chain joins TRBV7-9 and TRBJ2-1; TRBD1 matches at 8 bases. Trimming removed 4 bases from V and 6 bases from J; junction bases left unmatched: 8. Germline CDR1 and CDR2: SEHNR and FQNEAQ (reference sequence). The CDR3 is made up of 15 amino acids. The CDR3 DNA sequence: TGTGCCAGCAGCTCAACCGGACAGGGTAGCAATGAGCAGTTCTTC. Translated, it gives CASSSTGQGSNEQFF.

The chain is built from TRBV4-2 and TRBJ2-1; 9 bases agree with TRBD1. This CDR3 contains 16 residues. V dropped 1 base and J dropped 7; count of bases not matched to a gene: 8. The germline CDR1 and CDR2 sequences are LGHNA and YNFKEQ. This CDR3 reads CASSQVVQGASNEQFF. CDR3 coding DNA: TGTGCCAGCAGCCAAGTTGTACAGGGGGCGAGTAATGAGCAGTTCTTC.

J is TRBJ2-3 and V is TRBV14; D not resolved. The CDR3 is 15 amino acids. V was trimmed by 1 base and J by 2 bases, leaving 10 bases between them. The germline CDR1 and CDR2 sequences are SGHDN and FVKESK. Here the CDR3 reads CASSQVVGYTDTQYF. The CDR3 DNA reads TGTGCCAGCAGCCAAGTTGTGGGCTACACAGATACGCAGTATTTT.

The CDR3 reads CTLGDDGDNEQFF. For the CDR3, the DNA is TGCACGCTAGGGGATGACGGGGACAATGAGCAGTTCTTC. V gene TRBV29-1 combines with J gene TRBJ2-1; D tentatively fits TRBD1 or TRBD2 (5 bases each). Looked up from germline, CDR1 is SQVTM and CDR2 is ANQGSEA. The CDR3 loop spans 13 amino acids.

The chain combines TRBV6-1 with TRBJ1-2; D not certain. The germline V gene encodes CDR1 MNHNS and CDR2 SASEGT. The ends were cut back, 5 bases at V and 4 bases at J, with 17 bases in the middle. There are 15 residues in the CDR3. CDR3 region: CASSSTRVGSYGYTF. The CDR3 DNA sequence: TGTGCCAGCAGTTCGACCCGTGTGGGGTCCTATGGCTACACCTTC.

This chain links TRBV6-5 with TRBJ2-7; unclear D gene. The germline gives CDR1 MNHEY, CDR2 SVGAGI. CDR3 length: 12 residues. V lost 4 bases to trimming and J lost 12 bases, with 16 bases between them. The CDR3 DNA reads TGTGCCAGCAGTTCCCCTCAGTCCTTCAGGTACTTC. Amino acids: CASSSPQSFRYF.

This chain uses TRBV30 with TRBJ1-5; D gene unclear. The germline V gene has CDR1 GTSNPN and CDR2 SVGIG (reference sequence). V was clipped by 3 bases and J by 7 bases, with 7 bases between them. The CDR3 spans 11 residues. The CDR3 sequence: CAWRGRQPQHF. The CDR3 coding sequence is TGTGCCTGGAGAGGGAGACAGCCCCAGCATTTT.

This clone was counted only a few times. The same CDR3 can be traced to other DNA sequences in this sample. The CDR3 DNA is TGTGCCTGGAGTGTATCCGGCTACGAGCAGTACTTC. This sequence encodes CAWSVSGYEQYF. The chain couples TRBV30 to TRBJ2-7; D call uncertain. Trimming removed 0 bases from V and 3 bases from J, with 6 bases in between. This CDR3 has 12 amino acids. The germline gives CDR1 GTSNPN, CDR2 SVGIG (reference sequence).

V gene TRBV7-3 combines with J gene TRBJ2-1, with D possibly matching TRBD2 (7 bases). This CDR3 region has 15 residues. Trimming took 2 bases from V and 5 from J, leaving 13 bases between them. CDR1 SGHTA and CDR2 FQGTGA come from the germline V gene. The CDR3 loop reads CASSLLRGRNNEQFF. The CDR3 DNA sequence: TGTGCCAGCAGCTTATTGCGGGGGCGAAACAATGAGCAGTTCTTC.

This clone occurred a few times. The chain has TRBV6-6 and TRBJ1-6; D remains ambiguous. Deletions cut 7 bases from V and 9 bases from J, with 13 bases between. Germline assignment: CDR1 MNHNY and CDR2 SVGAGI (reference sequence). This CDR3 is 13 amino acids long. In DNA form, the CDR3 reads TGTGCCAGCATATGGGGTGAAAGTTCACCCCTCCACTTT. It translates to CASIWGESSPLHF.

In nucleotides, the CDR3 is TGTGCCACCAGTAGTACTAGGAGGGAGACCCAGTACTTC. It is translated as CATSSTRRETQYF. The gene calls are TRBV19 and TRBJ2-5; TRBD2 is a possible D gene (5 bases). Trimming cost V 10 bases and J 5 bases, with 17 bases left between them. CDR1 and CDR2 from the germline V gene are LNHDA and SQIVND (reference sequence). This CDR3 is 13 amino acids long.

The rearrangement links TRBV11-2 to TRBJ2-5; D unresolved. V was trimmed by 5 bases and J by 0 bases, leaving 7 bases between them. The CDR3 has 13 residues. Germline CDR1 and CDR2: SGHAT and FQNNGV. The CDR3 loop is CASSPMYQETQYF. DNA of the CDR3: TGTGCCAGCAGCCCCATGTACCAAGAGACCCAGTACTTC.

The V and J genes are TRBV6-1 and TRBJ1-5; D uncertain. V dropped 6 bases and J dropped 0 bases, with 15 bases sitting between them. CDR1 is MNHNS, CDR2 SASEGT, per germline. CDR3 length equals 16 residues. The CDR3 DNA reads as TGTGCCAGCAGCGAAACCTACAGAGATAGCAATCAGCCCCAGCATTTT. It translates to CASSETYRDSNQPQHF.

J is TRBJ1-2 and V is TRBV9; possibly TRBD1 for D (5 bases). V was trimmed by 4 bases and J by 2 bases, leaving 9 bases between them. CDR3 length equals 13 residues. Germline V gene lookup returns CDR1 SGDLS and CDR2 YYNGEE. CDR3 bases: TGTGCCAGCAGCCCCGACAGCAACTATGGCTACACCTTC. Translating gives CASSPDSNYGYTF.

This clone was observed a few times. The V call is TRBV4-1, the J call TRBJ2-5, with TRBD2 matching over 10 bases. V lost 0 bases and J lost 5; bases outside the gene matches: 9. Germline V gene sequence: CDR1 MGHRA, CDR2 YSYEKL. The CDR3 has 17 amino acids. The CDR3 sequence is CASSQDPTSGIRETQYF. CDR3 in DNA: TGCGCCAGCAGCCAAGATCCAACTAGCGGGATAAGGGAGACCCAGTACTTC.